One TCR beta chain is described in this entry. This clone's antigen is unknown. A much larger clone is a single base away; this may be a read error. The method was PCR. Instrument used: Illumina HiSeq 2500. To normalize quantification of the TCRbeta repertoire, the TCR libraries were built with molecular barcoding that relied on unique molecular identifiers. Clones were called with MiXCR by TCRdb after fastp trimmed the public reads at Q25, and only in-frame beta chains were retained. Rows matching on CDR3 protein sequence are summarized as one entry with the most common DNA and genes. The sample table lists 230,000 or so distinct CDR3 sequences, 9.7% of them with a count of one. The top ten hold approximately 5% of the sample. This entry is derived from a study of T-cell reconstitution after alpha-beta-depleted transplantation in children (dated by TCRdb to about 2016). Study-level background: Using TCR repertoire profiling, the study quantitatively followed how T-cell immune reconstitution unfolded in children after TCRalphabeta/CD19-depleted allogeneic hematopoietic cell transplantation.

From its cysteine to its phenylalanine, the CDR3 spans 12 amino acids. Only the CDR3 DNA is retained, 36 bases long and in frame from the first base. V is cut by 6 bases and J by 7 bases, and the space between the germline ends is 9 bases. The germline V gene specifies ENHRY as CDR1 and SYGVKD as CDR2. Sample: PBMCs from the stem cell graft donor, taken from the stem cell graft. Here the chain combines TRBV10-3 and TRBJ2-2, with TRBD2 tentatively as D gene (5 bases match). The TCR originated in a human donor who donated a stem cell graft to a child with SCID. The DNA sequence is given as TGTGCCATCAGCGGAGGTCGCGGGGAGCTGTTTTTT. This encodes CAISGGRGELFF.